This T cell receptor beta chain was recovered during a study of blood T cells in healthy people across ages. About the study: Template switching recovered approximately one barcoded beta molecule for every two T cells. Study results and caveats: The study could not conclusively compare naive and antigen-experienced cells, given its unsorted PBMCs.

The second PCR ran 7 to 11 cycles with a sample-barcoded 5' primer and J-beta primers. Carrying 12 random nucleotides, a template-switch adaptor labeled each individual cDNA molecule. Using its own MiXCR run on the 5' RACE reads, TCRdb lists one record per CDR3 protein. The sample yields some 1.6 million distinct CDR3 sequences, 34% seen once. From germline, CDR1 is MGHRA and CDR2 YSYEKL. The CDR3 spans 15 residues. Trimming removed 0 bases at V and 6 bases at J, with 14 bases between. Remarks on this clonotype: The antigen is not known.

Donors ranged from roughly 6 to 100 years old and were healthy Caucasians in Russia. The chain joins TRBV4-1 to TRBJ1-2, with D unresolved. This TCR was sampled from a woman in her 30s in good health. Sequenced: blood. CDR3 loop: CASSQDNILSHGYTF. The CDR3 DNA reads TGCGCCAGCAGCCAAGATAATATCCTCTCGCATGGCTACACCTTC.